This is a list of T cell receptor beta chains from one sample in a study of cytotoxic CD8 clonotypes in ibrutinib-treated CLL. Only in-frame clones appear in the TCRdb table, and some are missing; sequencing was by immunoSEQ multiplex PCR. The repertoire holds roughly 220,000 clones, with approximately 70% as singletons. Material: PBMCs, obtained after 12 months of ibrutinib treatment. The receptor source for this set is a human donor with chronic lymphocytic leukemia. The CDR3 runs from the conserved cysteine through the conserved F or W. The order of the fields is V gene, clone size, D gene, J gene, CDR3 DNA, CDR3 protein. D genes are given only for firm matches. Clone size appears in some rows only: once, few, many, or a class for an expanded clone.

V gene: TRBV27; clone size: .; D gene: .; J gene: TRBJ2-3; CDR3 DNA: TGTGCCAGCAGTTTATCCCCACGGGGCACAGATACGCAGTATTTT; CDR3 protein: CASSLSPRGTDTQYF
V gene: TRBV9; clone size: .; D gene: .; J gene: TRBJ1-1; CDR3 DNA: TGTGCCAGCAGCGATACCGGGGGGCGGCACTTT; CDR3 protein: CASSDTGGRHF
V gene: TRBV18; clone size: .; D gene: .; J gene: TRBJ1-6; CDR3 DNA: TGTGCCAGCTCATCAATTCCCTCACCCCTCCACTTT; CDR3 protein: CASSSIPSPLHF
V gene: TRBV30; clone size: .; D gene: .; J gene: TRBJ2-7; CDR3 DNA: TGTGCCTGGAGAAAGAACAGGGGCGGGGGCGAGCAGTACTTC; CDR3 protein: CAWRKNRGGGEQYF
V gene: TRBV10-1; clone size: .; D gene: .; J gene: TRBJ1-5; CDR3 DNA: TGCGCCAGCAGTGAGAGGGGTGTAGGACAGCCCCAGCATTTT; CDR3 protein: CASSERGVGQPQHF
V gene: TRBV2; clone size: .; D gene: TRBD1; J gene: TRBJ1-1; CDR3 DNA: TGTGCCAGCAGTTCTATCCCGGACAGGGCAGTTTTAGAAGCTTTCTTT; CDR3 protein: CASSSIPDRAVLEAFF
V gene: TRBV30; clone size: once; D gene: TRBD2; J gene: TRBJ2-1; CDR3 DNA: TGTGCCTGGACCTTGAGGACTAGCGGGAACAATGAGCAGTTCTTC; CDR3 protein: CAWTLRTSGNNEQFF
V gene: TRBV5-6; clone size: .; D gene: .; J gene: TRBJ1-1; CDR3 DNA: TGTGCCAGCAGCGGGGCGGGAGGCAGCACTGAAGCTTTCTTT; CDR3 protein: CASSGAGGSTEAFF
V gene: TRBV6-5; clone size: .; D gene: .; J gene: TRBJ2-2; CDR3 DNA: TGTGCCAGCAGTTATGGAGGGAACACCGGGGAGCTGTTTTTT; CDR3 protein: CASSYGGNTGELFF
V gene: TRBV29-1; clone size: once; D gene: .; J gene: TRBJ1-1; CDR3 DNA: TGCAGCGCCAGTTACACTGAAGCTTTCTTT; CDR3 protein: CSASYTEAFF
V gene: TRBV18; clone size: .; D gene: .; J gene: TRBJ1-3; CDR3 DNA: TGTGCCAGCTCACCTGATGGGACGGTGCGGAACACCATATATTTT; CDR3 protein: CASSPDGTVRNTIYF